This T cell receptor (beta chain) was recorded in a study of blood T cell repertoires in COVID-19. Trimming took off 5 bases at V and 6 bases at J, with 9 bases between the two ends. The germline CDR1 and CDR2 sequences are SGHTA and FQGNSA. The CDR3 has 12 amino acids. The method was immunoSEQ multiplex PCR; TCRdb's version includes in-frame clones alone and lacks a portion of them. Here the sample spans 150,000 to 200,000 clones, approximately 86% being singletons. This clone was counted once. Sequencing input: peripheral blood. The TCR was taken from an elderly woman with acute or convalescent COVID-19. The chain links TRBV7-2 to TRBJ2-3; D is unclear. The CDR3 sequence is CASSPVRDTQYF. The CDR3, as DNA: TGTGCCAGCAGCCCCGTACGGGATACGCAGTATTTT.